The T cell receptor (beta chain) under discussion was sequenced for a study of blood T cells in healthy people across ages. In its sample, this clonotype was seen a few times. As yet, its antigen is unknown. Total RNA extracted from each sample amounted to at least 5 micrograms. A second about 6 to 12 cycle PCR used barcoded and J-beta primers. TCRdb analysed the 5' RACE reads with MiXCR anew, one entry per CDR3 protein. The sample lists approximately 1.5 million distinct CDR3 sequences; around 36% were seen once. CDR3 length: 18 amino acids. The V gene's germline CDR1 is MDHEN and CDR2 SYDVKM. Deletions cut 2 bases from V and 0 bases from J, with 14 bases between. Whole-study results and caveats: Donor CMV status was unknown, possibly confounding expanded clonotype changes. With age, beta diversity per million T cells declined roughly linearly, significantly by 40.

This chain joins TRBV28 and TRBJ2-6; D is unclear. This sequence originates from a woman in her 30s in good health. The sample comprised blood. In DNA, the CDR3 is TGTGCCAGCAGTTTAAAGGGCCGTAGGGTCTCTGGGGCCAACGTCCTGACTTTC. Protein sequence: CASSLKGRRVSGANVLTF.